The sequence of this TCR beta chain was determined in a study of brain T cells in children with intractable seizures. About this clone: Its specificity is unknown.

TCRdb's copy holds only in-frame clones and misses some; the assay was immunoSEQ multiplex PCR. The table includes about 80,000 clones, around 91% detected once. This CDR3 is built from 19 residues. The J segment lost 5 bases and the V segment lost 1 base, leaving 16 bases of the junction unmatched. Germline loops: CDR1 SGHVS, CDR2 FNYEAQ. General observations from the study: Pre- and post-surgery blood differed in depth, so pre-surgery absences may be undersampling. HCMV serostatus was not known, and viral specificity came from CDR3 similarity only.

Sequencing was limited to surgery cases with top T cell transcript signatures in brain tissue. At least one anti-epileptic drug was given before surgery. This clonotype was sampled from a girl aged 2 to 9 with Rasmussen encephalitis and intractable seizures. The sequences come from peripheral blood, collected at surgery. This sequence joins TRBV7-6 and TRBJ2-7; 11 nucleotides agree with TRBD1. Here the CDR3 reads CASSLGDRGDSGSRNEQYF. The CDR3, as DNA: TGTGCCAGCAGCTTAGGGGACAGGGGGGATAGCGGGAGCAGGAACGAGCAGTACTTC.